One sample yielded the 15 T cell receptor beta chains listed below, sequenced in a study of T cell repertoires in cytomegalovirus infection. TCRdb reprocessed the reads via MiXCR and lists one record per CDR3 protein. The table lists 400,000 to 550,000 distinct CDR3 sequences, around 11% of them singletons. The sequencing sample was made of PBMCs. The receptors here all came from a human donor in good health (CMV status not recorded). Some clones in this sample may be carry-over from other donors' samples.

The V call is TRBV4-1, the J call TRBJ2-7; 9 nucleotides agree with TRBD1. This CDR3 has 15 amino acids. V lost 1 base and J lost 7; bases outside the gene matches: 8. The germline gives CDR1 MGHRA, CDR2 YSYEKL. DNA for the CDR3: TGCGCCAGCAGCCAAGTTGGGACAGGGTCATCAGAGCAGTACTTC. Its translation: CASSQVGTGSSEQYF.

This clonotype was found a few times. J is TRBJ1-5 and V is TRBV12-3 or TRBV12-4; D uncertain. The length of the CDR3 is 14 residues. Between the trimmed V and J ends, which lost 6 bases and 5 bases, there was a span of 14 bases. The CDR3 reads CASRETIGDQPQHF. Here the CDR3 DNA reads TGTGCCAGCAGAGAGACCATTGGGGATCAGCCCCAGCATTTT.

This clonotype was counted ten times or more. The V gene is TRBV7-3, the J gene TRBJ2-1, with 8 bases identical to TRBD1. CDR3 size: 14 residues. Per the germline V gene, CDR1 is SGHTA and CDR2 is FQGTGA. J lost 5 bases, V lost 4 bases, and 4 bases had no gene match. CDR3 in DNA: TGTGCCAGCAGCTCCAGGGGGCCGAACAATGAGCAGTTCTTC. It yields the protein CASSSRGPNNEQFF.

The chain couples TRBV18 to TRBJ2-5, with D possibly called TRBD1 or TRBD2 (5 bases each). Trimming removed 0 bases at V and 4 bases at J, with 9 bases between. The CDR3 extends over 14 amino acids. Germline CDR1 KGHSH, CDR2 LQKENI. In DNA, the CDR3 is TGTGCCAGCTCACCACCGGGACCGCTAGAGACCCAGTACTTC. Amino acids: CASSPPGPLETQYF.

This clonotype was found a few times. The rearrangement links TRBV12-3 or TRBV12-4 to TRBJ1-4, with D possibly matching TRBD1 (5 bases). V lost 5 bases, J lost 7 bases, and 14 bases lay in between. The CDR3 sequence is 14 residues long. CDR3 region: CASSTQGLVEKLFF. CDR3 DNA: TGTGCCAGCAGTACCCAGGGCCTAGTTGAAAAACTGTTTTTT.

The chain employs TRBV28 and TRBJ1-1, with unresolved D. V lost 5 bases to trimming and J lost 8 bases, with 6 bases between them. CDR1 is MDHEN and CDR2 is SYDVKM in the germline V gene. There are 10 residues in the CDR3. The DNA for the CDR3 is TGTGCCAGCAGTGCAAGAGAAGCTTTCTTT. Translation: CASSAREAFF.

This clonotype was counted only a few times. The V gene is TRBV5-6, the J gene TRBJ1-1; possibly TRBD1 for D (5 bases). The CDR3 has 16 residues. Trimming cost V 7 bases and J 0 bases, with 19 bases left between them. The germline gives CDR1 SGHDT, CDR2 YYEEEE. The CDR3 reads CASHRRRGVMNTEAFF. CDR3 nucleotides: TGTGCCAGCCACCGCAGGAGGGGAGTGATGAACACTGAAGCTTTCTTT.

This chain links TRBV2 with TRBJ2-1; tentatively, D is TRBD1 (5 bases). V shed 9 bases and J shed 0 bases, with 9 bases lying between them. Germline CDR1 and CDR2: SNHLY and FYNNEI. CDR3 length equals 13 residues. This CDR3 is CARHRGSYNEQFF. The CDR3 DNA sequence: TGTGCCAGGCATAGGGGCTCCTACAATGAGCAGTTCTTC.

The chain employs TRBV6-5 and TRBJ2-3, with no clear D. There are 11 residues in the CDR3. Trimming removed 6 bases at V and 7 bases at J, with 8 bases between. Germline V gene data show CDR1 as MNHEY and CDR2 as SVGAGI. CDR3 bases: TGTGCCAGCAGCCGCGGTCATACGCAGTATTTT. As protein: CASSRGHTQYF.

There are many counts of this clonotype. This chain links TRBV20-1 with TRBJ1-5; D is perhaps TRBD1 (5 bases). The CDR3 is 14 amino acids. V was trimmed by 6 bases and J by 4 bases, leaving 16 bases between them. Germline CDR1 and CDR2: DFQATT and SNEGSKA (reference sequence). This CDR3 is CSARVGGGNQPQHF. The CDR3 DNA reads TGCAGTGCCAGGGTGGGCGGGGGAAATCAGCCCCAGCATTTT.

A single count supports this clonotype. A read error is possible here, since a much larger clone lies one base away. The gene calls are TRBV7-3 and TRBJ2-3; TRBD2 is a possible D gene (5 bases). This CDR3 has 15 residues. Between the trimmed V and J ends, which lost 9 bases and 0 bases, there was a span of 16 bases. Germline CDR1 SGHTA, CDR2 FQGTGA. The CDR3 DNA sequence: TGTGCCAGGATGACGCTAGCAACTAGCACAGATACGCAGTATTTT. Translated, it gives CARMTLATSTDTQYF.

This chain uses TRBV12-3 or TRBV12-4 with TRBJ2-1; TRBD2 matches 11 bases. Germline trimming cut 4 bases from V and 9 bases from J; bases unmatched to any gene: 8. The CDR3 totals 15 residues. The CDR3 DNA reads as TGTGCCAGCAGTTCCCAAGGGCTAGCGGGAGGTGAGCAGTTCTTC. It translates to CASSSQGLAGGEQFF.

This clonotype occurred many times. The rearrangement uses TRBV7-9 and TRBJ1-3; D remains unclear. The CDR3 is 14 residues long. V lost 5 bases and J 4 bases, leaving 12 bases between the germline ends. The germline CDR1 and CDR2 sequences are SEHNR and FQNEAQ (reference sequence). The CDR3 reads CASSAPVAGNTIYF. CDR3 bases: TGTGCCAGCAGCGCTCCTGTCGCGGGAAACACCATATATTTT.

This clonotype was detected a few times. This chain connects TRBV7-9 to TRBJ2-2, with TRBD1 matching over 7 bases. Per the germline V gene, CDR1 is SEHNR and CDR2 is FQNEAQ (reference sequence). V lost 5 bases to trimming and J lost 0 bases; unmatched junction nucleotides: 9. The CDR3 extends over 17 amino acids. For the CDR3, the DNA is TGTGCCAGCAGCCTCGGGACAGAGGGCTCGAACACCGGGGAGCTGTTTTTT. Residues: CASSLGTEGSNTGELFF.

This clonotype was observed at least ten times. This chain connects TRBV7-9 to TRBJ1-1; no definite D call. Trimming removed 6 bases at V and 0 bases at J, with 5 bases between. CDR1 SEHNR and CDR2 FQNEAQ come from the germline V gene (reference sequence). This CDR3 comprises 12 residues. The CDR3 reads CASRRLNTEAFF. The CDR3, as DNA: TGTGCCAGCAGACGTTTGAACACTGAAGCTTTCTTT.